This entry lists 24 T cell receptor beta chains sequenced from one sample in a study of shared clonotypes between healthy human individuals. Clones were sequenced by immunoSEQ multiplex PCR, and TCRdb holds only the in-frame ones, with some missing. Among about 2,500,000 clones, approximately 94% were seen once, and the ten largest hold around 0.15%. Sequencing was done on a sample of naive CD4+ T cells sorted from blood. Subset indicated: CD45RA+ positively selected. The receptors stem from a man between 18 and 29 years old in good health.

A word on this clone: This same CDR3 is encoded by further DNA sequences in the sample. This CDR3 is CASSPRIDEQFF. The CDR3 DNA reads TGTGCCAGCTCACCACGAATCGATGAGCAGTTCTTC. V is TRBV18 and J is TRBJ2-1, with D unclear. This CDR3 has 12 amino acids. The ends were cut back, 1 base at V and 8 bases at J, with 6 bases in the middle. From germline, CDR1 is KGHSH and CDR2 LQKENI.

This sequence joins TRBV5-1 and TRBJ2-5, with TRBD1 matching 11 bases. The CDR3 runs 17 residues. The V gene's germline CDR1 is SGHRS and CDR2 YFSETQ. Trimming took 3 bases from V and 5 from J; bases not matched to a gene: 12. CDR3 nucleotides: TGCGCCAGCAGCTCCGGAACCGGACAGGGGGCGAGGGAGACCCAGTACTTC. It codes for CASSSGTGQGARETQYF.

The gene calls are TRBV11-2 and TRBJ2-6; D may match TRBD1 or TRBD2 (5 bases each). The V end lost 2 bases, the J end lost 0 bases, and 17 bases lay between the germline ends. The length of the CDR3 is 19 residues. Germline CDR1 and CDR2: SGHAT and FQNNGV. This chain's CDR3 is CASSLKGPYGSSGANVLTF. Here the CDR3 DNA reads TGTGCCAGCAGCTTAAAGGGACCCTACGGCTCCTCTGGGGCCAACGTCCTGACTTTC.

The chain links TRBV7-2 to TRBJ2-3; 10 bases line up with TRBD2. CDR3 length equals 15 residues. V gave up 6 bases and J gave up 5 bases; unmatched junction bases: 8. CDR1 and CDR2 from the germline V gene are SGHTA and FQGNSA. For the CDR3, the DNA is TGTGCCAGCAGAAAACCGGGACTAGCGTTAGATACGCAGTATTTT. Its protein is CASRKPGLALDTQYF.

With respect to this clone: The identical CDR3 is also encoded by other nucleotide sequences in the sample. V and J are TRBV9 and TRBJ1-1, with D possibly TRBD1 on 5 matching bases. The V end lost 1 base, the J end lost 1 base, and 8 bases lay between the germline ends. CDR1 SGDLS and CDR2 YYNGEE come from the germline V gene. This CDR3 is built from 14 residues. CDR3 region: CASSVTGANTEAFF. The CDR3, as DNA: TGTGCCAGCAGCGTAACCGGGGCGAACACTGAAGCTTTCTTT.

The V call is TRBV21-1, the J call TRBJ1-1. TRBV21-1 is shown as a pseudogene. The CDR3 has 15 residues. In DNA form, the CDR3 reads TGTGCCAGCACCCAGACCTACATTTTGAACACTGAAGCTTTCTTT. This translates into CASTQTYILNTEAFF.

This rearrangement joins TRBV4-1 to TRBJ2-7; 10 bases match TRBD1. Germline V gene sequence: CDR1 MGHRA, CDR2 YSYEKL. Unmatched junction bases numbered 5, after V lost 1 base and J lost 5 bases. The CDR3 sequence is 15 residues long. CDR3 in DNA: TGCGCCAGCAGCCAAGTAGGGACAGGGGTCAACGAGCAGTACTTC. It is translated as CASSQVGTGVNEQYF.

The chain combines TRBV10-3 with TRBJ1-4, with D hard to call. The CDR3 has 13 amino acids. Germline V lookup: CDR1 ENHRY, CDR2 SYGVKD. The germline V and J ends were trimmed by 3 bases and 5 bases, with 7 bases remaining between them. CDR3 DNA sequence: TGTGCCATCAGTGATTACGGGAATGAAAAACTGTTTTTT. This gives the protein CAISDYGNEKLFF.

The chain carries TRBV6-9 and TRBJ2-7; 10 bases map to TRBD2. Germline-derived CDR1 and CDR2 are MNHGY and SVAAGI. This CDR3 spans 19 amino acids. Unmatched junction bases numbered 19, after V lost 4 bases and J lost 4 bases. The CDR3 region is CASSFPGLARSWRRYEQYF. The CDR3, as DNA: TGTGCCAGCAGTTTCCCGGGACTAGCGAGATCATGGCGGCGATACGAGCAGTACTTC.

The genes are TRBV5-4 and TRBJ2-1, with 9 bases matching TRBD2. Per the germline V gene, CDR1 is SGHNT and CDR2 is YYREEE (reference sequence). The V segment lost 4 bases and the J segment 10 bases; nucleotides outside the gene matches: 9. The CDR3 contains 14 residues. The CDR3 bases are TGTGCCAGCAGCGCTTTAGCGGGGGCGGGGGAGCAGTTCTTC. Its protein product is CASSALAGAGEQFF.

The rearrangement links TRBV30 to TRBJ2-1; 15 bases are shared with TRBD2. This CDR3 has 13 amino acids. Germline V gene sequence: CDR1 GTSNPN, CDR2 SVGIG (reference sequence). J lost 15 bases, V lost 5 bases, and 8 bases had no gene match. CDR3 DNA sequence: TGTGCCTGGGACGGACTAGCGGGGGGGCCAGGGTTCTTC. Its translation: CAWDGLAGGPGFF.

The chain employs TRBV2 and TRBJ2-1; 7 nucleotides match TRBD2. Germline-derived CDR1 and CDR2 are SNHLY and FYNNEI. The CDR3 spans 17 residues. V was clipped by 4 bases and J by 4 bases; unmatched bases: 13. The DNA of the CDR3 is TGTGCCAGCAGTGGTTTGGGACCGGGACTACCATACAATGAGCAGTTCTTC. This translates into CASSGLGPGLPYNEQFF. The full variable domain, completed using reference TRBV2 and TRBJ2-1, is EPEVTQTPSHQVTQMGQEVILRCVPISNHLYFYWYRQILGQKVEFLVSFYNNEISEKSEIFDDQFSVERPDGSNFTLKIRSTKLEDSAMYFCASSGLGPGLPYNEQFFGPGTRLTVL.

Written as DNA, the CDR3 is TGTGCCAGCAGCGTAGCTCGGGGTGAACTAGAGACCCAGTACTTC. Protein product: CASSVARGELETQYF. The chain recombines TRBV11-2 with TRBJ2-5, with D perhaps matching TRBD2 (5 bases). This CDR3 is 15 amino acids long. Trimming cost V 5 bases and J 4 bases, with 17 bases left between them. Germline CDR1 is SGHAT and CDR2 is FQNNGV.

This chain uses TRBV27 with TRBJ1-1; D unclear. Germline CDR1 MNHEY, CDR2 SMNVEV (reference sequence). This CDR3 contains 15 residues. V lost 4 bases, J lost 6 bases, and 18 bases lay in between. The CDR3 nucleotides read TGTGCCAGCAGTTCGACCCCTCCGAGTGGAGCTGAAGCTTTCTTT. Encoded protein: CASSSTPPSGAEAFF.

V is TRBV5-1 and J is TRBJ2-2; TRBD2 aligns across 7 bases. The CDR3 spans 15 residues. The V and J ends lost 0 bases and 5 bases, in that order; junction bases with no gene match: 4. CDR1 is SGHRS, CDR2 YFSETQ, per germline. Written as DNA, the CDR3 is TGCGCCAGCAGCTTGGGAGGACTAGAAACCGGGGAGCTGTTTTTT. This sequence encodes CASSLGGLETGELFF.

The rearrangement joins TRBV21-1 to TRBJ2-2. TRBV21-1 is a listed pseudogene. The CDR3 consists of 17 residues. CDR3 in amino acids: CASSKGVQTANTGELFF. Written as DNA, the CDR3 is TGTGCCAGCAGCAAAGGGGTGCAAACGGCGAACACCGGGGAGCTGTTTTTT.

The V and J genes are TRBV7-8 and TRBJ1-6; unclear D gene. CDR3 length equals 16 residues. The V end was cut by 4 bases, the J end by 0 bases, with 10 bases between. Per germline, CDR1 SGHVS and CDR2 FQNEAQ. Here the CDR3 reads CASSSPSGSYNSPLHF. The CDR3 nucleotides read TGTGCCAGCAGCTCCCCCTCAGGCTCCTATAATTCACCCCTCCACTTT.

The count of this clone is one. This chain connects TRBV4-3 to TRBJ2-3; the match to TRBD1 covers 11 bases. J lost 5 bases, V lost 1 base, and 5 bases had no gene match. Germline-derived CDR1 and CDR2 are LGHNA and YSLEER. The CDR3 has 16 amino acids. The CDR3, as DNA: TGCGCCAGCAGCCAAGTTATAGGGACAGGGGGAGATACGCAGTATTTT. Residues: CASSQVIGTGGDTQYF.

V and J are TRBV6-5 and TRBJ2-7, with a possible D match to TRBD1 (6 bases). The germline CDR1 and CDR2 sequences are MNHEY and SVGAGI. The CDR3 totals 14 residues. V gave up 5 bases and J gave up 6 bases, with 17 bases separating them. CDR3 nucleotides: TGTGCCAGCAGTGAAGGACGGACAGTAGGCGAGCAGTACTTC. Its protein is CASSEGRTVGEQYF.

DNA of the CDR3: TGTGCCAGCAGTGTACAGCTATCCACTGAAGCTTTCTTT. This encodes CASSVQLSTEAFF. J is TRBJ1-1 and V is TRBV2; D gene uncertain. The V and J ends lost 4 bases and 4 bases respectively, with 10 bases between them. Looked up from germline, CDR1 is SNHLY and CDR2 is FYNNEI. The CDR3 loop spans 13 amino acids.

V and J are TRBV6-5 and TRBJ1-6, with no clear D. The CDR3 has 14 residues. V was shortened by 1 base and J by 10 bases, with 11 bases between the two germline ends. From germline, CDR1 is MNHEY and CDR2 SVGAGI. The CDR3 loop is CASSYWGIGSPLHF. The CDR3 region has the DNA TGTGCCAGCAGTTACTGGGGTATTGGGTCACCCCTCCACTTT.

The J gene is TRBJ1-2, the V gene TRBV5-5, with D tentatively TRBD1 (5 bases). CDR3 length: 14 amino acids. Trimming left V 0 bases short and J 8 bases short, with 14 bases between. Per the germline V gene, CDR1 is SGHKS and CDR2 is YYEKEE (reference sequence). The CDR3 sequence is CASSLGDRGRGYTF. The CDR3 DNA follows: TGTGCCAGCAGCTTGGGGGATAGGGGAAGAGGCTACACCTTC. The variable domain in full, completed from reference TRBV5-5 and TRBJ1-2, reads DAGVTQSPTHLIKTRGQQVTLRCSPISGHKSVSWYQQVLGQGPQFIFQYYEKEERGRGNFPDRFSARQFPNYSSELNVNALLLGDSALYLCASSLGDRGRGYTFGSGTRLTVV.

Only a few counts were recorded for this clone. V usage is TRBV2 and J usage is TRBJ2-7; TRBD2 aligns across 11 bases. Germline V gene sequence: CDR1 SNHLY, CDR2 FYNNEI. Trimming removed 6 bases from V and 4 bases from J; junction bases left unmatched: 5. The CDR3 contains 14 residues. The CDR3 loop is CASSRPSGRYEQYF. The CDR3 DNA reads TGTGCCAGCAGCCGCCCTAGCGGGAGGTACGAGCAGTACTTC.

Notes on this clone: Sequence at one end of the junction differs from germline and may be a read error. DNA of the CDR3: TGTGCTAGCAGCTTTCGCCCTACAGGGGGCCCCGGCCAAGAGACCCAGTACTTC. It specifies CASSFRPTGGPGQETQYF. The rearrangement links TRBV7-7 to TRBJ2-5; 9 bases are a match to TRBD1. The CDR3 spans 18 residues. Germline CDR1 is SSHAT and CDR2 is FNYEAQ (reference sequence). The full variable domain, its missing parts supplied by reference TRBV7-7 and TRBJ2-5, is GAGVSQSPRYKVTKRGQDVTLRCDPISSHATLYWYQQALGQGPEFLTYFNYEAQPDKSGLPSDRFSAERPEGSISTLTIQRTEQRDSAMYRCASSFRPTGGPGQETQYFGPGTRLLVL.